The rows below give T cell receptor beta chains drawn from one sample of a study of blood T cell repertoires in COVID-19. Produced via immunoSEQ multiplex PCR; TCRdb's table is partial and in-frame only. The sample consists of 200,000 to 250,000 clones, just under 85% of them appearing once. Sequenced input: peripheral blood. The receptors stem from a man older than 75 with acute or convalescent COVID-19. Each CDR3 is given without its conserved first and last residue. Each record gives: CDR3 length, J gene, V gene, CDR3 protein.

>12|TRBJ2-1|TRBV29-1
SVEKRSSYNEQF
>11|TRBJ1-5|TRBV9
ASSVYSNQPQH
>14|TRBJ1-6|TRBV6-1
ASSGGPGQGMSPLH
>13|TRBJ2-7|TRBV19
ASSMGNRDTSEQY
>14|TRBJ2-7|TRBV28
ASSLVLRTGFYEQY
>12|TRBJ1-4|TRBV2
ASSENFFSEKLF
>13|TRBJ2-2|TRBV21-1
ASSPPGQVTGELF
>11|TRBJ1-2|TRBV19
ASSWDREAGYT
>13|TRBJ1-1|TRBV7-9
ASSIRQGWNTEAF
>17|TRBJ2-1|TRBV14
ASSQERGGKGLSYNEQF
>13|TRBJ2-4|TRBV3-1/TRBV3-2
ASSPTGVGKNIQY
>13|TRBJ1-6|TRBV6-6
ASSLGQGARSPLH
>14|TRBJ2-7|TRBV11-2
ASSPRAQDRLHEQY